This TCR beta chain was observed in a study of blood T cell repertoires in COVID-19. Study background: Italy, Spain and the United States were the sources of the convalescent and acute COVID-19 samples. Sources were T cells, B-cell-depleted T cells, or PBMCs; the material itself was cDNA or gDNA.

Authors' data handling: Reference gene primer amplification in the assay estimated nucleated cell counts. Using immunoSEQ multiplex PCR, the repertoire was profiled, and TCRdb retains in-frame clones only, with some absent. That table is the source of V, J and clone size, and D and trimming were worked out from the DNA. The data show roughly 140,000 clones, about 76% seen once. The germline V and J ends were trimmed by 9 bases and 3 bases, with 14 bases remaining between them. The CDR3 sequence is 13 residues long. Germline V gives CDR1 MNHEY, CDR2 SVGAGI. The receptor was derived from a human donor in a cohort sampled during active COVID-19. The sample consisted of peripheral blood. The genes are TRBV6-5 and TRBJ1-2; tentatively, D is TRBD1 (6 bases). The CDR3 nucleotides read TGTGCCAGTGCCAGGGGCATGGACTATGGCTACACCTTC. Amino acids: CASARGMDYGYTF.